These 13 T cell receptor beta chains were sequenced from one sample in a study of shared clonotypes between healthy human individuals (dated by TCRdb to 2018 to 2021). The library was made by the immunoSEQ multiplex PCR assay. This is the immuneACCESS table as TCRdb keeps it, with only in-frame sequences that have V and J called. A part of the clones is gone; compared with another copy, unresolved V genes explain less than half, and the rest is unexplained. This sample is represented by over a million clones; approximately 96% of them were singletons. The ten largest make up about 1.2% of the sample. The sample taken for sequencing was naive CD4+ T cells sorted from blood. The cell subset or site label of this sample denotes: CD45RA+ positively selected. The receptor set was obtained from a man aged 25-40 years in good health.

The J gene is TRBJ1-1, the V gene TRBV6-5, with D uncertain. Trimming took off 0 bases at V and 0 bases at J, with 5 bases between the two ends. CDR1 and CDR2 from the germline V gene are MNHEY and SVGAGI. CDR3 size: 14 residues. CDR3 residues: CASSYSFMNTEAFF. The CDR3 nucleotides read TGTGCCAGCAGTTACTCTTTCATGAACACTGAAGCTTTCTTT.

The rearrangement links TRBV10-2 to TRBJ1-2, with 10 positions matching TRBD1. The V gene's germline CDR1 is WSHSY and CDR2 SAAADI. The CDR3 totals 14 residues. Trimming cost V 7 bases and J 6 bases; bases outside gene matches: 8. The CDR3 DNA reads TGCGCCAGCACTCAAGGACAGGGGGTAGATGGCTACACCTTC. Its protein is CASTQGQGVDGYTF.

This clone was found once. The chain uses TRBV11-2 and TRBJ2-7; D gene uncertain. Trimming stripped 2 bases from V and 2 bases from J, with 10 bases between. CDR1 is SGHAT, CDR2 FQNNGV, per germline. CDR3 length: 14 residues. The CDR3, as DNA: TGTGCCAGCAGCTTATATGGTTTTACCTACGAGCAGTACTTC. Its translation: CASSLYGFTYEQYF.

The CDR3 spells CSVGEGRADTQYF. CDR3 nucleotide sequence: TGCAGCGTTGGAGAAGGCAGGGCAGATACGCAGTATTTT. The chain uses TRBV29-1 and TRBJ2-3; weak D call: TRBD1 (5 bases). The V end was cut by 4 bases, the J end by 4 bases, with 12 bases between. CDR3 length equals 13 residues. Germline V gene sequence: CDR1 SQVTM, CDR2 ANQGSEA.

The chain joins TRBV28 to TRBJ2-7, with D possibly matching TRBD1 (6 bases). Trimming took 6 bases from V and 5 from J, leaving 17 bases between them. Germline loops: CDR1 MDHEN, CDR2 SYDVKM. This CDR3 comprises 14 residues. The CDR3 loop is CASRLREGVHEQYF. For the CDR3, the DNA is TGTGCCAGCAGGCTTAGAGAGGGGGTCCACGAGCAGTACTTC.

The chain joins TRBV18 to TRBJ2-7, with 7 bases identical to TRBD2. The V and J ends lost 1 base and 4 bases, in that order; junction bases with no gene match: 10. The CDR3 extends over 16 amino acids. Germline CDR1 is KGHSH and CDR2 is LQKENI. This CDR3 reads CASSPLTALAVYEQYF. The CDR3 nucleotides read TGTGCCAGCTCACCACTTACAGCCCTAGCGGTATACGAGCAGTACTTC.

V is TRBV6-5 and J is TRBJ1-3; D perhaps matches TRBD1 (5 bases). CDR1 MNHEY and CDR2 SVGAGI come from the germline V gene. Trimming pared 7 bases from V and 4 bases from J, leaving 17 bases between. This CDR3 contains 15 residues. CDR3: CASIRDQGAGNTIYF. The CDR3 DNA reads as TGTGCCAGCATTAGGGATCAGGGAGCCGGAAACACCATATATTTT.

The rearrangement uses TRBV5-4 and TRBJ2-3; no firm D call. CDR3 length: 14 amino acids. Germline lookup yields CDR1 SGHNT and CDR2 YYREEE (reference sequence). V lost 0 bases and J 6 bases, leaving 11 bases between the germline ends. CDR3 coding DNA: TGTGCCAGCAGCTTGGGGCCCGCAGCCGATACGCAGTATTTT. This encodes CASSLGPAADTQYF. The complete variable domain, with remaining parts taken from reference TRBV5-4 and TRBJ2-3, reads ETGVTQSPTHLIKTRGQQVTLRCSSQSGHNTVSWYQQALGQGPQFIFQYYREEENGRGNFPPRFSGLQFPNYSSELNVNALELDDSALYLCASSLGPAADTQYFGPGTRLTVL.

This clone showed up just once. The same CDR3 is also encoded by other DNA sequences in this sample. V and J are TRBV19 and TRBJ2-4; no clear D gene. V lost 2 bases and J lost 0, with 8 bases in between. This CDR3 has 15 amino acids. Germline assignment: CDR1 LNHDA and CDR2 SQIVND (reference sequence). The CDR3 here is CASSISGLAKNIQYF. Here the CDR3 DNA reads TGTGCCAGTAGTATATCCGGATTAGCCAAAAACATTCAGTACTTC.

This clone was found once. The CDR3 sequence is CATRAQGTYEQYF. CDR3 nucleotides: TGTGCCACCAGAGCACAGGGTACCTACGAGCAGTACTTC. V gene TRBV2 combines with J gene TRBJ2-7; D might be TRBD1 (6 bases). Germline loops: CDR1 SNHLY, CDR2 FYNNEI. The V end lost 10 bases, the J end lost 2 bases, and 15 bases lay between the germline ends. CDR3 length equals 13 residues. Combining the CDR3 with reference TRBV2 and TRBJ2-7 gives the whole variable domain EPEVTQTPSHQVTQMGQEVILRCVPISNHLYFYWYRQILGQKVEFLVSFYNNEISEKSEIFDDQFSVERPDGSNFTLKIRSTKLEDSAMYFCATRAQGTYEQYFGPGTRLTVT.

The CDR3 sequence is CASSLDSGHSGANVLTF. In DNA, the CDR3 is TGTGCCAGCAGCTTAGATTCCGGACACTCTGGGGCCAACGTCCTGACTTTC. The chain joins TRBV11-3 to TRBJ2-6; D possibly corresponds to TRBD1 (5 bases). Germline values: CDR1 SGHNT, CDR2 YENEEA. The CDR3 is 17 amino acids. Deletions cut 0 bases from V and 0 bases from J, with 9 bases between.

The gene calls are TRBV5-4 and TRBJ1-4; possibly TRBD1 for D (5 bases). The CDR3 is made up of 13 amino acids. Trimming removed 4 bases at V and 6 bases at J, with 10 bases between. CDR1 and CDR2 (germline): SGHNT, YYREEE (reference sequence). The CDR3 reads CASSIVGDEKLFF. Here the CDR3 DNA reads TGTGCCAGCAGCATCGTGGGGGATGAAAAACTGTTTTTT.

The genes are TRBV11-2 and TRBJ2-7; D is perhaps TRBD2 (7 bases). Germline CDR1 reads SGHAT; CDR2 reads FQNNGV. Trimming removed 7 bases from V and 0 bases from J, with 13 bases in between. The CDR3 sequence is 14 residues long. The CDR3 is CASTRGATSYEQYF. The CDR3 DNA is TGTGCCAGCACACGGGGGGCTACCTCCTACGAGCAGTACTTC.